This T cell receptor beta chain comes out of a study of shared clonotypes between healthy human individuals. V lost 6 bases and J lost 7, with 18 bases in between. Germline V gene sequence: CDR1 LNHDA, CDR2 SQIVND (reference sequence). This CDR3 spans 14 amino acids. The data were produced by immunoSEQ multiplex PCR, yet TCRdb's version contains in-frame clones alone and is incomplete. The table records about 1 million clones, around 82% of them present only once. This clonotype was obtained from a man younger than 35 in good health. Some clones in this sample may be carry-over from other donors' samples. The sequencing input was memory CD4+ T cells from PBMCs. As for subset: CD45RA-negative fraction. The chain is built from TRBV19 and TRBJ1-2, with unresolved D. CDR3: CASSETGPYSGYTF. CDR3 sequence (DNA): TGTGCCAGTAGCGAAACCGGGCCATATAGTGGCTACACCTTC. The full variable domain, completed using reference TRBV19 and TRBJ1-2, is DGGITQSPKYLFRKEGQNVTLSCEQNLNHDAMYWYRQDPGQGLRLIYYSQIVNDFQKGDIAEGYSVSREKKESFPLTVTSAQKNPTAFYLCASSETGPYSGYTFGSGTRLTVV.